The sequence of this TCR beta chain was determined in a study of CD8 T cells in Susac syndrome. Random hexamers were used to reverse transcribe roughly 0.45 to 1 ug of RNA. MiXCR, applied by TCRdb to the immunoSEQ multiplex PCR reads, yields one record per CDR3 protein. Altogether about 430,000 distinct CDR3 sequences are present, around 83% being singletons, with the ten largest covering about 0.1%. Trimming cost V 6 bases and J 0 bases, with 18 bases left between them. Germline loops: CDR1 MNHNS, CDR2 SASEGT. The CDR3 sequence is 16 residues long. Sequencing was done on a sample of CD8+ T cells from PBMCs. This receptor was taken from a human donor with multiple sclerosis. The genes are TRBV6-1 and TRBJ2-7; possibly TRBD1 for D (6 bases). The CDR3 spells CASRDPGQSGSYEQYF. The DNA for the CDR3 is TGTGCCAGCAGGGATCCTGGACAGAGCGGCTCCTACGAGCAGTACTTC.